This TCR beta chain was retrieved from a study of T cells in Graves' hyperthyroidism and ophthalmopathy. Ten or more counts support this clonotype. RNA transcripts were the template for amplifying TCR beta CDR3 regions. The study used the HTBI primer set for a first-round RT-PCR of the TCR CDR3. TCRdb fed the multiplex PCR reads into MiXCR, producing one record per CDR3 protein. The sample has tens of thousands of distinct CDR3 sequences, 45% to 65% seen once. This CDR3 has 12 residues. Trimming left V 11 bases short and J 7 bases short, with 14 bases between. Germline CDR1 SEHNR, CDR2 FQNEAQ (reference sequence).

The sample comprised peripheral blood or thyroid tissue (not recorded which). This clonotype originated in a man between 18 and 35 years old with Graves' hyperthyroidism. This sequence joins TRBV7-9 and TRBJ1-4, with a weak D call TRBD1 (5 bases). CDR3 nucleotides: TGTGCCGCCCGACGGGGCCCTGAAAAACTGTTTTTT. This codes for CAARRGPEKLFF. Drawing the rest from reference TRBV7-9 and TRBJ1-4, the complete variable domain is DTGVSQNPRHKITKRGQNVTFRCDPISEHNRLYWYRQTLGQGPEFLTYFQNEAQLEKSRLLSDRFSAERPKGSFSTLEIQRTEQGDSAMYLCAARRGPEKLFFGSGTQLSVL.